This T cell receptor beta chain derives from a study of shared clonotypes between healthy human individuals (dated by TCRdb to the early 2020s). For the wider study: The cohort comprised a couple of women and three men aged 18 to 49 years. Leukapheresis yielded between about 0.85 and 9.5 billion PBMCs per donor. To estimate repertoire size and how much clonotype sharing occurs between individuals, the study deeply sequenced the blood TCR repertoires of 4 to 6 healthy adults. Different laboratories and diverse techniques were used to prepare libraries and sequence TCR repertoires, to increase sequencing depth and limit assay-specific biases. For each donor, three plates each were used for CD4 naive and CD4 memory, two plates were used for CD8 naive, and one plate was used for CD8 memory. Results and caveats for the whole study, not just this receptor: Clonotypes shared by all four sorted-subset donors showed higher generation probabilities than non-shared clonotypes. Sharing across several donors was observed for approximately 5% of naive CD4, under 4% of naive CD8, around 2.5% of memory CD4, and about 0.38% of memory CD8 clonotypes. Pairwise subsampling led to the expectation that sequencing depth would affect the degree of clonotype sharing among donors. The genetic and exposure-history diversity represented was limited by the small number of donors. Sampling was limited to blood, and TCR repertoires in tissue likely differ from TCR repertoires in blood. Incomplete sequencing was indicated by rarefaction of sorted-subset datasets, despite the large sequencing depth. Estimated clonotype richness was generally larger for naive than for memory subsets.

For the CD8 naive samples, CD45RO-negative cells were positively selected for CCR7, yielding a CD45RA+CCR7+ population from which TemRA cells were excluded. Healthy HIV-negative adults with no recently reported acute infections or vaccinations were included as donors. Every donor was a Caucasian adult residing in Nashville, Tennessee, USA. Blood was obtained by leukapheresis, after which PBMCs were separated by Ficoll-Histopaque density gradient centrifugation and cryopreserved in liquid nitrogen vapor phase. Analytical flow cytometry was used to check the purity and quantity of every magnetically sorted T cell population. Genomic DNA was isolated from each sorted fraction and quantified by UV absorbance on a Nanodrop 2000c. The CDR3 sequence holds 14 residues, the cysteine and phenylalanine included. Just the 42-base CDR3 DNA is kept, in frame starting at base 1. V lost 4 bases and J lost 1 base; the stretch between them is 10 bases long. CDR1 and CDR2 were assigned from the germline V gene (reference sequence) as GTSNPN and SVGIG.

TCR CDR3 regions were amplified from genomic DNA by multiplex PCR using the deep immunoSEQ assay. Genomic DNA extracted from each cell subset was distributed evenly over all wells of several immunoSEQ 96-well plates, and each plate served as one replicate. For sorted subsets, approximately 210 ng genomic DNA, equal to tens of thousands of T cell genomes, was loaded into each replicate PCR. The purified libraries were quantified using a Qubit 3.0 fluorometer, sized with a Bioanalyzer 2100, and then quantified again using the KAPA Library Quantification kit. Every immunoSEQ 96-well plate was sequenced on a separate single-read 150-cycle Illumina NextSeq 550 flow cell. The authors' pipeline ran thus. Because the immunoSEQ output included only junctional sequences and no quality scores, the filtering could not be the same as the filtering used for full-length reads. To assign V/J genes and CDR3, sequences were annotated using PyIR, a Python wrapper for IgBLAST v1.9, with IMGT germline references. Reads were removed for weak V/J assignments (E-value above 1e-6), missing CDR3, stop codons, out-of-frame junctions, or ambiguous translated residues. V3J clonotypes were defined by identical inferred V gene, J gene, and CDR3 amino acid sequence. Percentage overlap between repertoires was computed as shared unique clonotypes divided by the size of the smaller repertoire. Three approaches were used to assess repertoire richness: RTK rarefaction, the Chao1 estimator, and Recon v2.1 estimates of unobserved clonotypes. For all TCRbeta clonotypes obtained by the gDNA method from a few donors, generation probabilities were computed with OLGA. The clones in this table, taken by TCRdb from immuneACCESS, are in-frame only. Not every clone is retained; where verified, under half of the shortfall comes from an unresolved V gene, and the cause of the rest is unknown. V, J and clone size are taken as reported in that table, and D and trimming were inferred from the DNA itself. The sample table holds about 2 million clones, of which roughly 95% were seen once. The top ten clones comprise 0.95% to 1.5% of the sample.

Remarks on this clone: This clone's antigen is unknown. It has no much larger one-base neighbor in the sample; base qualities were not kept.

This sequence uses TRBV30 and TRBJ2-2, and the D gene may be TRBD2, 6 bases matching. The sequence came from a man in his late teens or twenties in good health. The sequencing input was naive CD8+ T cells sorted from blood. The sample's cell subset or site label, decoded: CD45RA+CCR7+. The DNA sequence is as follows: TGTGCCTGGACCTGGGAGGTGAACACCGGGGAGCTGTTTTTT. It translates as CAWTWEVNTGELFF.